The 27 T cell receptor beta chains below all came from one sample that was sequenced in a study of T cells in Graves' hyperthyroidism and ophthalmopathy (dated 2019 in TCRdb). Library preparation was by multiplex PCR. Sequencing instrument: Illumina HiSeq 2000. The TCR beta CDR3 regions were amplified from RNA transcripts. The first round of RT-PCR for the TCR CDR3 was performed with the HTBI primer set and the Qiagen OneStep RT-PCR kit. In-frame beta chains were kept once TCRdb had trimmed the public reads at Q25 with fastp and called clones with MiXCR. Rows matching on CDR3 protein sequence are summarized as one entry with the most common DNA and genes. A total of 350,000 or so distinct CDR3 sequences appear in this sample, around 18% of them only once. The top ten clonotypes cover about a sixth of the sample. The sample was blood. These receptors were collected from a woman aged 40 to 55 with Graves' ophthalmopathy.

The rearrangement joins TRBV6-1 to TRBJ2-5, with 16 bases matching TRBD2. Unmatched junction bases numbered 6, after V lost 7 bases and J lost 7 bases. This CDR3 comprises 15 residues. CDR1 is MNHNS and CDR2 is SASEGT in the germline V gene. The CDR3 nucleotides are TGTGCCAGCACCAAGGGACTAGCGGGAGGGGGGACCCAGTACTTC. Translation gives CASTKGLAGGGTQYF.

The genes are TRBV18 and TRBJ1-5; D is perhaps TRBD1 (6 bases). CDR3 length: 15 residues. Germline V lookup: CDR1 KGHSH, CDR2 LQKENI. The ends were cut back, 6 bases at V and 6 bases at J, with 18 bases in the middle. CDR3: CASSPAGGGGQPQHF. CDR3 sequence (DNA): TGTGCCAGCTCCCCAGCAGGAGGGGGAGGTCAGCCCCAGCATTTT.

This clonotype was counted many times. The chain employs TRBV15 and TRBJ2-7, with 9 bases lining up with TRBD1. J gave up 5 bases and V 4 bases, and 6 bases lay outside the gene matches. Germline loops: CDR1 LNHNV, CDR2 YYDKDF (reference sequence). The CDR3 extends over 14 amino acids. CDR3 in amino acids: CATSTRQGVDEQYF. The CDR3 DNA reads TGTGCCACCAGCACCCGACAGGGGGTTGACGAGCAGTACTTC.

A remark on this clonotype: The conserved closing phenylalanine or tryptophan is absent in this CDR3, likely reflecting a read error. This chain links TRBV12-3 or TRBV12-4 with TRBJ1-1; 8 bases are shared with TRBD1. V shed 6 bases, J shed 10 bases, and the junction held 4 bases outside the gene matches. This CDR3 is built from 11 residues. CDR3 bases: TGTGCCAGCAGCCAGGGGGCTACAGCTTTCCTT. Translation gives CASSQGATAFL.

Many counts were recorded for this clonotype. V usage is TRBV4-1 and J usage is TRBJ1-2, with D hard to call. The germline CDR1 and CDR2 sequences are MGHRA and YSYEKL. The ends were cut back, 1 base at V and 8 bases at J, with 11 bases in the middle. The length of the CDR3 is 13 residues. As DNA, the CDR3 is TGCGCCAGCAGCCAAGTCGGAGGGTTCGGCTACACCTTC. The encoded protein is CASSQVGGFGYTF.

This clonotype was found many times. The CDR3 region is CASRGNYEQYF. CDR3 bases: TGCGCCAGCAGGGGAAACTACGAGCAGTACTTC. The chain combines TRBV10-2 with TRBJ2-7; D remains ambiguous. Germline assignment: CDR1 WSHSY and CDR2 SAAADI. V lost 6 bases to trimming and J lost 3 bases, with 6 bases between them. This CDR3 contains 11 residues.

The CDR3 loop is CASSRRLAGGYETQYF. CDR3 DNA: TGTGCCAGCAGCCGCCGACTAGCGGGAGGATACGAGACCCAGTACTTC. This chain joins TRBV27 and TRBJ2-5; 13 bases are a match to TRBD2. Germline V gene sequence: CDR1 MNHEY, CDR2 SMNVEV (reference sequence). The CDR3 has 16 amino acids. After removal of 6 bases from V and 5 bases from J, the junction contained 9 bases not matched to a gene.

This rearrangement joins TRBV20-1 to TRBJ2-7, with 10 bases identical to TRBD2. CDR3 length: 13 residues. With V trimmed by 4 bases and J by 3 bases, 3 bases remained unmatched. The germline CDR1 and CDR2 sequences are DFQATT and SNEGSKA (reference sequence). CDR3 in amino acids: CSANSGRSYEQYF. The CDR3 DNA sequence: TGCAGTGCTAATAGCGGGAGGAGCTACGAGCAGTACTTC.

CDR3: CASQPTGLDINQPQHF. In DNA form, the CDR3 reads TGTGCCAGTCAACCTACAGGGTTAGATATCAATCAGCCCCAGCATTTT. The genes are TRBV19 and TRBJ1-5, with D perhaps matching TRBD1 (6 bases). CDR1 is LNHDA and CDR2 is SQIVND in the germline V gene (reference sequence). The V end was cut by 8 bases, the J end by 3 bases, with 20 bases between. This CDR3 region has 16 residues. Complete variable domain (other parts from reference TRBV19 and TRBJ1-5): DGGITQSPKYLFRKEGQNVTLSCEQNLNHDAMYWYRQDPGQGLRLIYYSQIVNDFQKGDIAEGYSVSREKKESFPLTVTSAQKNPTAFYLCASQPTGLDINQPQHFGDGTRLSIL.

The J gene is TRBJ1-6, the V gene TRBV30; TRBD1 aligns across 7 bases. The CDR3 has 14 amino acids. V lost 5 bases and J lost 7; bases outside the gene matches: 8. Germline CDR1 GTSNPN, CDR2 SVGIG (reference sequence). The CDR3 is CAWATGVENSPLHF. The DNA of the CDR3 is TGTGCCTGGGCTACAGGGGTCGAGAATTCACCCCTCCACTTT.

As concerns this clonotype: This may be a read error: a much more frequent sequence differs by one nucleotide. This is likely a read error, given that the CDR3 carries no conserved phenylalanine or tryptophan at its end. Here the CDR3 reads CASSNPIDEQYI. The CDR3 bases are TGTGCCAGCAGCAACCCGATTGACGAGCAGTACATC. The J gene is TRBJ2-7, the V gene TRBV6-2 or TRBV6-3, with D hard to call. Trimming pared 6 bases from V and 5 bases from J, leaving 11 bases between. The CDR3 covers 12 residues. Germline V gene data show CDR1 as MNHEY and CDR2 as SVGEGT.

Many counts were recorded for this clonotype. This rearrangement joins TRBV7-2 to TRBJ2-2; possibly TRBD2 for D (6 bases). The CDR3 length is 14 residues. Between the trimmed V and J ends, which lost 7 bases and 4 bases, there was a span of 13 bases. The germline V gene has CDR1 SGHTA and CDR2 FQGNSA. The CDR3 DNA reads TGTGCCAGCACCCCACGGGAGTCCACCGGGGAGCTGTTTTTT. This sequence encodes CASTPRESTGELFF. The full variable domain, completed using reference TRBV7-2 and TRBJ2-2, is GAGVSQSPSNKVTEKGKDVELRCDPISGHTALYWYRQSLGQGLEFLIYFQGNSAPDKSGLPSDRFSAERTGGSVSTLTIQRTQQEDSAVYLCASTPRESTGELFFGEGSRLTVL.

This clonotype was picked up many times. The rearrangement uses TRBV10-1 and TRBJ2-7, with D maybe TRBD2 (6 bases). Trimming stripped 2 bases from V and 6 bases from J, with 14 bases between. CDR1 is WNHNN, CDR2 SYGVQD, per germline (reference sequence). The CDR3 covers 14 residues. CDR3 sequence (DNA): TGCGCCAGCAGTGAGGAATGGACTAATGGCGAGCAGTACTTC. The encoded protein is CASSEEWTNGEQYF.

This clonotype has at least ten counts. The J gene is TRBJ2-7, the V gene TRBV27, with 7 bases matching TRBD1. Trimming removed 5 bases from V and 5 bases from J; junction bases left unmatched: 6. The germline V gene encodes CDR1 MNHEY and CDR2 SMNVEV (reference sequence). This CDR3 contains 13 residues. The CDR3 here is CASSVRDSNEQYF. The CDR3 DNA reads as TGTGCCAGCAGTGTCCGGGACAGCAACGAGCAGTACTTC.

The chain links TRBV20-1 to TRBJ2-5, with D hard to call. Germline V gene sequence: CDR1 DFQATT, CDR2 SNEGSKA (reference sequence). V dropped 3 bases and J dropped 2 bases, with 19 bases sitting between them. This CDR3 contains 16 residues. CDR3 protein: CSASGPETPLQETQYF. The CDR3 DNA follows: TGCAGTGCTAGCGGGCCTGAAACCCCCTTACAAGAGACCCAGTACTTC.

Ten or more counts support this clonotype. The chain combines TRBV7-2 with TRBJ2-7; 7 nucleotides match TRBD1. CDR1 is SGHTA and CDR2 is FQGNSA in the germline V gene. This CDR3 is built from 14 residues. V was clipped by 3 bases and J by 7 bases; unmatched bases: 9. Written as DNA, the CDR3 is TGTGCCAGCAGCTTCTCCACAGGGGCTGGGGAGCAGTACTTC. Its translation is CASSFSTGAGEQYF.

This clonotype was recorded a few times. A read error may be the cause here, since a much bigger clone is one base away. The rearrangement uses TRBV30 and TRBJ1-5; TRBD1 matches at 8 bases. The CDR3 has 14 residues. Germline V gives CDR1 GTSNPN, CDR2 SVGIG (reference sequence). J gave up 6 bases and V 2 bases, and 6 bases lay outside the gene matches. The CDR3 DNA follows: TGTGCCTGGAGTTCTGGACAGGGTGGTCAGCCCCAGCATTTT. Translation: CAWSSGQGGQPQHF.

The rearrangement links TRBV11-2 to TRBJ2-7; TRBD2 might be the D (5 bases). V lost 2 bases, J lost 3 bases, and 17 bases lay in between. CDR3 size: 16 residues. Germline CDR1 SGHAT, CDR2 FQNNGV. The CDR3 coding sequence is TGTGCCAGCAGCTTACGTTTAGCGTTTGAACTCTACGAGCAGTACTTC. Amino acids: CASSLRLAFELYEQYF.

The chain has TRBV6-5 and TRBJ1-1, with D tentatively TRBD1 (5 bases). The CDR3 consists of 15 residues. CDR1 and CDR2 (germline): MNHEY, SVGAGI. The germline V and J ends were trimmed by 2 bases and 5 bases, with 15 bases remaining between them. CDR3 nucleotides: TGTGCCAGCAGTTACCCCAAACCCGGGGGAACTGAAGCTTTCTTT. This gives the protein CASSYPKPGGTEAFF.

The chain links TRBV6-2 or TRBV6-3 to TRBJ2-7; D is possibly TRBD1 or TRBD2 (5 bases each). The germline V gene has CDR1 MNHEY and CDR2 SVGEGT. V was trimmed by 7 bases and J by 0 bases, leaving 13 bases between them. CDR3 length equals 14 residues. The CDR3 is CASKDSDNSYEQYF. CDR3 sequence (DNA): TGTGCCAGCAAGGACTCGGACAACTCCTACGAGCAGTACTTC.

This clonotype was found many times. The gene calls are TRBV15 and TRBJ2-5; D not resolved. The CDR3 spans 11 residues. Germline V gene data show CDR1 as LNHNV and CDR2 as YYDKDF (reference sequence). Trimming took 1 base from V and 5 from J, leaving 2 bases between them. The CDR3 DNA reads TGTGCCACCAGCAGAGGGGAGACCCAGTACTTC. Protein: CATSRGETQYF.

This clonotype was picked up many times. The chain has TRBV12-3 or TRBV12-4 and TRBJ1-1, with D possibly matching TRBD1 (6 bases). The CDR3 totals 14 residues. V lost 6 bases to trimming and J lost 6 bases, with 17 bases between them. Written as DNA, the CDR3 is TGTGCCAGCAGCCAATCGTTGGGGGGCCCTGAAGCTTTCTTT. Protein sequence: CASSQSLGGPEAFF.

This clonotype was recorded many times. This sequence joins TRBV28 and TRBJ1-5; a possible D gene is TRBD1 (5 bases). The ends were cut back, 10 bases at V and 6 bases at J, with 19 bases in the middle. CDR3 size: 14 residues. Looked up from germline, CDR1 is MDHEN and CDR2 is SYDVKM. CDR3: CAIPGRGRGQPQHF. In DNA, the CDR3 is TGTGCCATCCCAGGGCGGGGTCGGGGTCAGCCCCAGCATTTT. Together with reference TRBV28 and TRBJ1-5, the CDR3 gives the full variable domain: DVKVTQSSRYLVKRTGEKVFLECVQDMDHENMFWYRQDPGLGLRLIYFSYDVKMKEKGDIPEGYSVSREKKERFSLILESASTNQTSMYLCAIPGRGRGQPQHFGDGTRLSIL.

This clonotype was found a few times. The rearrangement uses TRBV30 and TRBJ2-2, with 13 bases aligning to TRBD2. The trim removed 5 bases at V and 4 bases at J, leaving 7 bases unmatched. Germline V lookup: CDR1 GTSNPN, CDR2 SVGIG (reference sequence). This CDR3 region has 16 residues. Written as DNA, the CDR3 is TGTGCCTGGGCCGGACTAGCGGGAGTGGCCACCGGGGAGCTGTTTTTT. Amino acid sequence: CAWAGLAGVATGELFF.

This clonotype was seen at least ten times. The chain links TRBV19 to TRBJ2-5; TRBD2 matches 7 bases. With V trimmed by 3 bases and J by 5 bases, 6 bases remained unmatched. The CDR3 is made up of 14 amino acids. Germline assignment: CDR1 LNHDA and CDR2 SQIVND (reference sequence). The CDR3 sequence: CASSMWRERETQYF. In DNA, the CDR3 is TGTGCCAGTAGTATGTGGCGGGAGAGGGAGACCCAGTACTTC.

This chain links TRBV28 with TRBJ2-7, with 8 bases fitting TRBD2. CDR3 length equals 14 residues. Trimming removed 7 bases from V and 6 bases from J; junction bases left unmatched: 11. The V gene's germline CDR1 is MDHEN and CDR2 SYDVKM. The CDR3, as DNA: TGTGCCAGCACCGCCGGGCGGGAGGAACCCGAGCAGTACTTC. This gives the protein CASTAGREEPEQYF.

This clonotype has a count of ten or more. V usage is TRBV12-3 or TRBV12-4 and J usage is TRBJ2-3, with TRBD2 matching over 8 bases. V trimming: 3 bases; J trimming: 2 bases; junction bases outside the gene matches: 1. This CDR3 contains 14 residues. The CDR3, as DNA: TGTGCCAGCAGTTTCGGGGGGGACACAGATACGCAGTATTTT. Its protein is CASSFGGDTDTQYF.